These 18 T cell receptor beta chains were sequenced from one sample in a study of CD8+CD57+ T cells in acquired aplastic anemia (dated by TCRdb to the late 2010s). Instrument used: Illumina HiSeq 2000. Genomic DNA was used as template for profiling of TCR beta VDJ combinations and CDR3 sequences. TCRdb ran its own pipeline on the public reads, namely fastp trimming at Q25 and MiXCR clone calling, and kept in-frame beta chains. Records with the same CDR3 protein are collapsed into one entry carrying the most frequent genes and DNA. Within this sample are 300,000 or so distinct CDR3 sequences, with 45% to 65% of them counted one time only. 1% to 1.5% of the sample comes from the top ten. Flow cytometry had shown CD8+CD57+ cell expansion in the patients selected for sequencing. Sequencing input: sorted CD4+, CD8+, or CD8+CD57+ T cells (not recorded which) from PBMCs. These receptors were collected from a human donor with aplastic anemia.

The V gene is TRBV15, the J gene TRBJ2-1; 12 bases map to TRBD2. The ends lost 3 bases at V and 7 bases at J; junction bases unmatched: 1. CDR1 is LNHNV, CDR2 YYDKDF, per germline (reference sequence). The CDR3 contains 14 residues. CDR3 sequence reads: CATSSGTSGNEQFF. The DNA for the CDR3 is TGTGCCACCAGCAGCGGGACTAGCGGGAATGAGCAGTTCTTC. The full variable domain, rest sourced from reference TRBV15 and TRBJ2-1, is DAMVIQNPRYQVTQFGKPVTLSCSQTLNHNVMYWYQQKSSQAPKLLFHYYDKDFNNEADTPDNFQSRRPNTSFCFLDIRSPGLGDTAMYLCATSSGTSGNEQFFGPGTRLTVL.

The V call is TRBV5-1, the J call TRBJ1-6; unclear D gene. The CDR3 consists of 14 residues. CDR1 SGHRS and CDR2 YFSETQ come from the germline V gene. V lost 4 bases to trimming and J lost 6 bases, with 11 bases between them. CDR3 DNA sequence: TGCGCCAGCAGCACTATGGTCCCTAATTCACCCCTCCACTTT. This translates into CASSTMVPNSPLHF.

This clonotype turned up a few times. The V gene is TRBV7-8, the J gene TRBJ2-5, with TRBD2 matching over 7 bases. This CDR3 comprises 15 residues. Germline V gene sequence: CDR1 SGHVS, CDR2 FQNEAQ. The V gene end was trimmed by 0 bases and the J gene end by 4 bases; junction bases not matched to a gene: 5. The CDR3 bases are TGTGCCAGCAGCTTAGCCCTGACTAGCAGAGAGACCCAGTACTTC. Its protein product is CASSLALTSRETQYF.

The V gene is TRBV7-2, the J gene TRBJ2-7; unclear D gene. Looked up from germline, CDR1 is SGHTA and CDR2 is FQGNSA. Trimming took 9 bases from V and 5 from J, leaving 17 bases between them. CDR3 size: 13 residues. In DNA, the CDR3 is TGTGCCAGTAGCCCGGCCTTTTGGGACGAGCAGTACTTC. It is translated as CASSPAFWDEQYF.

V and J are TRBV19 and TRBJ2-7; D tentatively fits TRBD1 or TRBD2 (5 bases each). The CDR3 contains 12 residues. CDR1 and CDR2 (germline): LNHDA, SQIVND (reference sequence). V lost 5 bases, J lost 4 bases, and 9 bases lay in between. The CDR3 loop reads CASSGGGYEQYF. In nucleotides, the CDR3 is TGTGCCAGTAGTGGGGGTGGGTACGAGCAGTACTTC.

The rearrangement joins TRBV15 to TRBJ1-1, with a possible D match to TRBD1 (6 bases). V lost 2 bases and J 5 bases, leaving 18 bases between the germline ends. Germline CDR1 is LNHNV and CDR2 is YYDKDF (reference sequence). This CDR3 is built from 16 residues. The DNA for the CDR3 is TGTGCCACCAGCAGACCAGAATTAGGGGGGCGAACTGAAGCTTTCTTT. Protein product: CATSRPELGGRTEAFF.

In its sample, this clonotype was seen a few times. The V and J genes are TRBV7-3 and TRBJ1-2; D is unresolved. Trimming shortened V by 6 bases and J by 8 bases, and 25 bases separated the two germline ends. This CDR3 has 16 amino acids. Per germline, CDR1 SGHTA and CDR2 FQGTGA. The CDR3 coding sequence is TGTGCCAGCAGTGAAGCGCTTCTTGGACGGTCTAAGGGCTACACCTTC. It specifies CASSEALLGRSKGYTF.

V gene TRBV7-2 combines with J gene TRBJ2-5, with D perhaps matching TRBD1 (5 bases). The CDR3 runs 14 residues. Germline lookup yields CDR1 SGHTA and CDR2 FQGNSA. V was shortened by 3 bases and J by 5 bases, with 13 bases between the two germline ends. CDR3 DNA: TGTGCCAGCAGCTTTGGGCGGACATGGGAGACCCAGTACTTC. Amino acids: CASSFGRTWETQYF.

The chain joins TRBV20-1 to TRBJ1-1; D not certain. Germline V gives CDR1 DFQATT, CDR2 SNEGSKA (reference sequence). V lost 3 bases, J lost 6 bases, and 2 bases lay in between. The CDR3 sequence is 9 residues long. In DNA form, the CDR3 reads TGCAGTGCTAGGGCTGAAGCTTTCTTT. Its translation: CSARAEAFF.

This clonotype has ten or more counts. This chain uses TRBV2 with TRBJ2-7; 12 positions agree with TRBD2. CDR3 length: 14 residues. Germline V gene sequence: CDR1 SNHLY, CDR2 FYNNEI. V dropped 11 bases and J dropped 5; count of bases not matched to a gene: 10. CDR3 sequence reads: CAHGRGLAGDEQYF. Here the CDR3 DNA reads TGTGCCCATGGACGGGGACTAGCGGGTGACGAGCAGTACTTC.

The CDR3, as DNA: TGCGCCAGCAGCCTCAACTTTGAAGAGACCCAGTACTTC. Translation gives CASSLNFEETQYF. The chain joins TRBV5-1 to TRBJ2-5; D ambiguous. The V and J ends lost 4 bases and 3 bases respectively, with 10 bases between them. In germline, CDR1 is SGHRS, CDR2 YFSETQ. CDR3 length: 13 residues.

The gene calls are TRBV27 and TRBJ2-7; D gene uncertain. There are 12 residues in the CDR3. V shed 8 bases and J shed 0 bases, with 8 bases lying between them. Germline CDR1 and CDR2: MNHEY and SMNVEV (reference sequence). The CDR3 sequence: CASFASSYEQYF. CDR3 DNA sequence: TGTGCCAGCTTTGCCAGCTCCTACGAGCAGTACTTC.

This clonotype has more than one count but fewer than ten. CDR3 in DNA: TGTGCCAGCAGTTTCGGTCTAGTCAATGAGCAGTTCTTC. Protein: CASSFGLVNEQFF. V and J are TRBV12-3 or TRBV12-4 and TRBJ2-1, with D unclear. This CDR3 spans 13 amino acids. V was trimmed by 3 bases and J by 6 bases, leaving 9 bases between them.

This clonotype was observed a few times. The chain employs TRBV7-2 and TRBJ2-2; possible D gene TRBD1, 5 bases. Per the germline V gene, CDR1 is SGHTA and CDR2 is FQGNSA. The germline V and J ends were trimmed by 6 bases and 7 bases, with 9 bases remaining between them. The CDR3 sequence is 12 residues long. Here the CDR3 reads CASRGLGGELFF. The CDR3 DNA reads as TGTGCCAGCAGGGGGCTGGGCGGGGAGCTGTTTTTT.

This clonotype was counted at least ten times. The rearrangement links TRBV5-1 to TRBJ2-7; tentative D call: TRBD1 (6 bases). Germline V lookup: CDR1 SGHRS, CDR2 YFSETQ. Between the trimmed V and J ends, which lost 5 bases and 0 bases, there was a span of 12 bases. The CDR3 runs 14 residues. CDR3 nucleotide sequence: TGCGCCAGCAGGCAGGGGCGATCCTCCTACGAGCAGTACTTC. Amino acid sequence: CASRQGRSSYEQYF.

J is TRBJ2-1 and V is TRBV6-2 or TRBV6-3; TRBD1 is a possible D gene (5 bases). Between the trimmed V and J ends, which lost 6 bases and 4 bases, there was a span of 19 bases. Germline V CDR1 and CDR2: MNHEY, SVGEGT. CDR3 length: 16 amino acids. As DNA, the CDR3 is TGTGCCAGCAGGGGGCTAGGGCAAGTGCTTTACAATGAGCAGTTCTTC. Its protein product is CASRGLGQVLYNEQFF.

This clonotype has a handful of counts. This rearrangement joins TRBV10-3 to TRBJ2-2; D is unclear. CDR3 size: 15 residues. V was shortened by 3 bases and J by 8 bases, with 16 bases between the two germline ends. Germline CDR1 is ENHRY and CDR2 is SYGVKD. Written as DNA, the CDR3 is TGTGCCATCAGTGATGTCGGCGGCGCAGCTGGGGAGCTGTTTTTT. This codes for CAISDVGGAAGELFF.

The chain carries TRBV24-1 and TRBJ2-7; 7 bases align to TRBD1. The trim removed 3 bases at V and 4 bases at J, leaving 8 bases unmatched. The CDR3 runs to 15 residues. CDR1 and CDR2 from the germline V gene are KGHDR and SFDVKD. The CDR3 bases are TGTGCCACCAGTGATCCGGGACAGAGTCCTTACGAGCAGTACTTC. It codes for CATSDPGQSPYEQYF.